The entry below describes one T cell receptor beta chain. The specificity of this receptor is unknown. Base qualities were left out, and no much larger clone turns up one base away. Lesional scalp punch biopsies and peripheral blood were obtained from alopecia areata patients. PBMCs were separated by density centrifugation and stained for CD3, CD4 and CD8, after which CD4+ and CD8+ T cells were sorted on a FACSAria. As part of a multicenter biomarker study, untreated alopecia areata patients were recruited. For about 5 biomarker-study patients, blood CD8+ T cells were further sorted into NKG2D-low and NKG2D-high fractions. A distance of 16 bases separates the germline ends of V and J, which lose 4 bases and 7 bases respectively. According to the germline V gene (reference sequence), CDR1 reads PRHDT and CDR2 reads FYEKMQ. The CDR3 sequence holds 14 residues, the cysteine and phenylalanine included. The entry retains the CDR3 DNA only, 42 bases that are in frame from base 1.

This entry comes from a study of CD8+ T cells in alopecia areata (dated by TCRdb to 2017 to 2018). Turning to the overall study: In both human patients and the C3H/HeJ mouse model, the study applied high-throughput TCRbeta sequencing to look at T cell clonal expansion in alopecia areata. Scalp tissue and sorted CD4+ and CD8+ peripheral blood T cells from patchy and totalis/universalis alopecia areata patients and from healthy controls were covered by human TCRbeta sequencing. Scalp clonality was compared among normal scalp (n=4), patchy alopecia areata scalp (n=8), and alopecia totalis/universalis scalp (n=8). RNA came from the PAXgene miRNA kit for fixed scalp, the miRNeasy kit for PBMCs, and the RNeasy kit for mouse skin. TCRbeta CDR3 regions were amplified by immunoSEQ multiplex PCR using 35 Vbeta forward and 13 Jbeta reverse primers. Findings and caveats that apply to the study as a whole: Higher clonality and more expanded CD8+ clones were observed in lesional scalp than in normal scalp, particularly in alopecia totalis/universalis, a finding suggestive of antigenic drive. Resident alphabeta T cells in normal human skin are also sequenced, complicating scalp TCR repertoire analysis, unlike mouse skin dominated by gammadelta T cells. Compared with mice, TCR sequences shared between patients were less clear, possibly partly because of HLA diversity across the patient population.

Receptor libraries were prepared by the immunoSEQ multiplex PCR assay. To provide template for TCR sequencing, every sample had RNA extracted and reverse transcribed into cDNA. SuperScript III was used for first-strand cDNA synthesis, primed with a 2:1 mix of oligo-dT and random hexamers. A synthetic immune receptor repertoire was used to gauge amplification bias, and whatever bias remained was removed computationally. Per the source publication's procedure: Raw reads were preprocessed to remove errors, and CDR3 was defined by IMGT conventions from the conserved cysteine to phenylalanine. Clonality was computed as 1 minus the Shannon entropy, with the entropy normalized by log2 of the number of productive unique TCRs. CD4 or CD8 identity of scalp clones was inferred by cross-referencing scalp TCRbeta sequences with sorted blood CD4 and CD8 repertoires. This is the immuneACCESS table as TCRdb keeps it, with only in-frame sequences that have V and J called. A part of the clones is gone; compared with another copy, unresolved V genes explain less than half, and the rest is unexplained. V, J and clone size are those of that table, while D and trimming were read from the DNA. The sample table lists tens of thousands of clones, roughly 51% of them with a count of one. The leading ten clones occupy about 6% of the sample.

The sequencing sample was made of NKG2D-high CD8+ T cells sorted from blood. Per the publication, the cell subset or site label means: sorted CD8+ NKG2D-high blood T cells. The chain joins TRBV13 to TRBJ1-2, with the D gene not clear enough to name. The TCR originated in a human donor with alopecia areata. CDR3 region: CASSSTEVRGGYTF. The nucleotide sequence is given as TGTGCCAGCAGCTCAACGGAGGTTAGAGGTGGCTACACCTTC.